The clone carrying this T cell receptor (beta chain) was detected many times. Its specificity is not known. The sample originates from a study of response to subunit inactivated influenza vaccine. Broader study findings: Few additional T cells are recruited per seasonal influenza vaccination, authors suggested.

The CDR3 spans 17 residues. Germline CDR1 reads ENHRY; CDR2 reads SYGVKD. V shed 4 bases and J 0 bases; nucleotides not matched to a gene: 3. TCRdb independently ran MiXCR on the RT-PCR reads; one entry per CDR3 protein. The sample carries 590,000 or so distinct CDR3 sequences, approximately 14% recorded once. The sequence came from a man between 50 and 59 years old who received an inactivated influenza vaccine. The sequences come from PBMCs from blood, collected 14 to 15 days before vaccination. V gene TRBV10-3 combines with J gene TRBJ2-6, with 10 bases matching TRBD1. In DNA, the CDR3 is TGTGCCATCAGTGGGGGACAGGGGCGCTCTGGGGCCAACGTCCTGACTTTC. Protein: CAISGGQGRSGANVLTF.